This T cell receptor (beta chain) was profiled in a study of blood T cell repertoires in COVID-19 (TCRdb year 2020). Concerning the study at large: Collaborator samples came from the United States, Italy and Spain and covered acute and convalescent phases of COVID-19. The prospective study material was composed of cDNA or gDNA derived from T cells, B-cell-depleted T cells, or PBMCs. Deeply sampled blood TCRbeta repertoires from subjects exposed to, actively infected with, or recovered from COVID-19 were included in the dataset. The repertoires were released in a freely available public database meant as a resource for research on the immune response to SARS-CoV-2. Samples were obtained from the ongoing ImmuneRACE study (first 160 participants) and from roughly 1,300 subjects provided by 6 global collaborators. A de-identified subject ID, COVID-19 status, age in years and sex were almost always included in the sample metadata. Where available, HLA class I and class II types were obtained from metadata supplied by the sample provider rather than from assay-based typing. Beyond this particular receptor, the publication reports: How much clinical and demographic metadata was included differed by source and by participant, and the metadata was provided uncurated.

Each collaborating institution followed its own protocols to collect whole blood in K2EDTA tubes. For TCRbeta analysis, collaborators shipped samples as frozen whole blood, isolated PBMCs, or DNA extracted from either of those sample types. Of note for this clone: Its antigen remains undetermined. The record has no base qualities; no much larger clone is one base away.

TCRbeta CDR3 regions were amplified from genomic DNA using the immunoSEQ Assay, a bias-controlled multiplex PCR. The authors processed their data as follows. Nucleated cell counts per sample were estimated from amplification of reference gene primers within the assay. To quantify the absolute abundance of each unique TCRbeta CDR3 rearrangement, sequence reads were collapsed and filtered. For each sample, productive Simpson clonality was calculated as the square root of Simpson's diversity index over productive rearrangements. TCRdb took over this immuneACCESS table, retaining in-frame rearrangements with V and J assigned. Such tables are incomplete; in checked studies, under half of the missing clones stem from an unresolved V gene, and the remainder is unexplained. D and trimming were read from the DNA, whereas the V and J calls and clone size are those reported in that table. The table for this sample lists 50,000 to 55,000 clones; roughly nine tenths of them were counted only once. Around 5.1% of the sample belongs to the ten largest clones.

The sequenced material came from peripheral blood. The sequence came from a man in his 60s with active COVID-19.

CDR3 region: CASSIGASVKDTQYF. The DNA sequence reads TGTGCCAGTAGTATTGGGGCTAGCGTTAAGGATACGCAGTATTTT. Recombination joined TRBV19 with TRBJ2-3; the D gene is perhaps TRBD2, from 6 matching bases. V lost 3 bases and J lost 6 bases; the stretch between them is 16 bases long. The CDR3 covers 15 residues, taking in both the cysteine and the phenylalanine. Kept here is only the CDR3 DNA, which spans 45 bases and is read in frame from base 1. CDR1 is given as LNHDA and CDR2 as SQIVND, both from the germline V gene (reference sequence).